The 31 T cell receptor beta chains given below trace back to one sample, sequenced in a study of blood T cell repertoires in COVID-19. Clones were read by immunoSEQ multiplex PCR, and TCRdb kept only the in-frame ones, dropping some. This sample has more than 90,000 clones; less than 85% occur once, and the top ten carry 20% to 25%. Sequencing was done on a sample of peripheral blood. These receptors originate from a human donor in a cohort sampled during active COVID-19.

The chain combines TRBV28 with TRBJ1-5; TRBD1 matches at 8 bases. This CDR3 has 15 residues. In germline, CDR1 is MDHEN, CDR2 SYDVKM. With 5 bases clipped from V and 3 bases from J, the junction kept 6 bases outside the gene matches. CDR3 nucleotides: TGTGCCAGCAGTCGGGACAGGACTCCCAATCAGCCCCAGCATTTT. It encodes CASSRDRTPNQPQHF.

V is TRBV27 and J is TRBJ2-5; 7 nucleotides match TRBD1. Trimming cost V 6 bases and J 5 bases; bases outside gene matches: 9. Germline V lookup: CDR1 MNHEY, CDR2 SMNVEV (reference sequence). The CDR3 loop spans 14 amino acids. The CDR3 protein is CASRLTGARETQYF. The CDR3 DNA reads TGTGCCAGCAGGCTAACAGGGGCTAGGGAGACCCAGTACTTC.

V gene TRBV9 combines with J gene TRBJ2-1; 9 bases agree with TRBD2. Per the germline V gene, CDR1 is SGDLS and CDR2 is YYNGEE. V was clipped by 0 bases and J by 5 bases; unmatched bases: 12. This CDR3 has 18 amino acids. CDR3 coding DNA: TGTGCCAGCAGCGTAGCTACTGGGACTAGCCCCCGACACAATGAGCAGTTCTTC. Its translation: CASSVATGTSPRHNEQFF. Full variable domain (missing parts from reference TRBV9 and TRBJ2-1): DSGVTQTPKHLITATGQRVTLRCSPRSGDLSVYWYQQSLDQGLQFLIQYYNGEERAKGNILERFSAQQFPDLHSELNLSSLELGDSALYFCASSVATGTSPRHNEQFFGPGTRLTVL.

This chain joins TRBV19 and TRBJ1-5; a possible D gene is TRBD1 (6 bases). Per the germline V gene, CDR1 is LNHDA and CDR2 is SQIVND (reference sequence). Trimming pared 9 bases from V and 0 bases from J, leaving 18 bases between. This CDR3 has 16 residues. The CDR3 region has the DNA TGTGCCAGCACCGGCAGGGGCAGCTATAGCAATCAGCCCCAGCATTTT. Its protein is CASTGRGSYSNQPQHF.

The chain recombines TRBV18 with TRBJ1-2, with 7 bases that match TRBD1. Germline V gene lookup returns CDR1 KGHSH and CDR2 LQKENI. CDR3 length: 14 residues. Losses at the gene ends were 6 bases for V and 8 bases for J; bases not matched to a gene: 12. The CDR3 is CASSPITGERGYTF. DNA of the CDR3: TGTGCCAGCTCTCCTATAACAGGGGAGAGAGGCTACACCTTC.

This chain links TRBV19 with TRBJ1-5, with a weak D call TRBD1 (6 bases). Trimming stripped 6 bases from V and 3 bases from J, with 12 bases between. Germline lookup yields CDR1 LNHDA and CDR2 SQIVND (reference sequence). The CDR3 runs 14 residues. The CDR3 is CASSGQTANQPQHF. The CDR3 DNA is TGTGCCAGTAGCGGACAGACCGCCAATCAGCCCCAGCATTTT.

CDR3 nucleotides: TGCAGCGAACGGGCGGGACTAGCAGGCACAGATACGCAGTATTTT. This gives the protein CSERAGLAGTDTQYF. J is TRBJ2-3 and V is TRBV29-1; 9 nucleotides align to TRBD2. V gave up 7 bases and J gave up 1 base; unmatched junction bases: 9. CDR3 length equals 15 residues. Germline CDR1 and CDR2: SQVTM and ANQGSEA.

The rearrangement uses TRBV11-2 and TRBJ1-3; 12 nucleotides match TRBD1. Trimming at V came to 4 bases and at J to 4 bases, leaving 2 bases not matched to a gene. The germline V gene encodes CDR1 SGHAT and CDR2 FQNNGV. The CDR3 totals 15 residues. CDR3 protein: CASSSGQGAGNTIYF. The CDR3, as DNA: TGTGCCAGCAGCTCGGGACAGGGGGCGGGAAACACCATATATTTT.

This chain joins TRBV10-1 and TRBJ1-2, with 9 bases that match TRBD1. The CDR3 has 17 residues. V trimming: 3 bases; J trimming: 2 bases; junction bases outside the gene matches: 10. Per the germline V gene, CDR1 is WNHNN and CDR2 is SYGVQD (reference sequence). DNA of the CDR3: TGCGCCAGCAGTGAAGGGACAGGGTTGTCGTCGAACTATGGCTACACCTTC. Translated: CASSEGTGLSSNYGYTF.

V usage is TRBV19 and J usage is TRBJ2-1, with 7 bases that match TRBD2. Trimming took 1 base from V and 8 from J; bases not matched to a gene: 8. This CDR3 has 15 amino acids. In germline, CDR1 is LNHDA, CDR2 SQIVND (reference sequence). The CDR3 sequence: CASSIAAGVADEQFF. The CDR3 nucleotides are TGTGCCAGTAGTATAGCGGCGGGGGTAGCGGATGAGCAGTTCTTC.

This rearrangement joins TRBV19 to TRBJ1-1, with a possible D match to TRBD1 (6 bases). Trimming cost V 6 bases and J 1 base, with 15 bases left between them. The CDR3 covers 15 residues. Germline CDR1 is LNHDA and CDR2 is SQIVND (reference sequence). The CDR3 region is CASRISGGANTEAFF. The CDR3 DNA is TGTGCCAGTAGAATTAGTGGGGGCGCGAACACTGAAGCTTTCTTT.

The rearrangement joins TRBV14 to TRBJ2-7; 12 bases match TRBD1. CDR1 is SGHDN, CDR2 FVKESK, per germline. The CDR3 sequence is 18 residues long. V shed 0 bases, J shed 6 bases, and the junction held 12 bases outside the gene matches. The CDR3 loop is CASSQDRYTGQGAGEQYF. CDR3 sequence (DNA): TGTGCCAGCAGCCAAGATCGGTACACGGGACAGGGGGCGGGCGAGCAGTACTTC.

The chain has TRBV19 and TRBJ1-4; possibly TRBD1 for D (5 bases). V lost 3 bases to trimming and J lost 8 bases, with 19 bases between them. This CDR3 spans 16 amino acids. Germline V gives CDR1 LNHDA, CDR2 SQIVND (reference sequence). The CDR3 region is CASSMGRGAQGEKLFF. CDR3 coding DNA: TGTGCCAGTAGTATGGGCCGCGGGGCGCAAGGGGAAAAACTGTTTTTT.

The J gene is TRBJ2-3, the V gene TRBV5-8; 9 bases match TRBD1. This CDR3 spans 15 amino acids. Germline CDR1 and CDR2: SGHTS and YDEGEE. V was pared by 5 bases and J by 7 bases, with 11 bases of the junction left unmatched. The CDR3 loop reads CASRPGQGLGNTQYF. The CDR3 bases are TGTGCCAGCAGACCGGGACAGGGATTGGGCAATACGCAGTATTTT.

CDR3 amino acids: CASFVSGRGRNEQFF. The DNA of the CDR3 is TGTGCCAGCTTTGTTAGTGGACGGGGGAGGAATGAGCAGTTCTTC. The V gene is TRBV18, the J gene TRBJ2-1, with a possible D match to TRBD2 (6 bases). Germline V gene data show CDR1 as KGHSH and CDR2 as LQKENI. Trimming pared 7 bases from V and 7 bases from J, leaving 20 bases between. The CDR3 runs to 15 residues.

The V gene is TRBV27, the J gene TRBJ2-1; the match to TRBD2 covers 16 bases. CDR1 is MNHEY, CDR2 SMNVEV, per germline (reference sequence). V dropped 6 bases and J dropped 2; count of bases not matched to a gene: 7. The CDR3 contains 18 residues. This CDR3 is CASRGLAGGPVTYNEQFF. As DNA, the CDR3 is TGTGCCAGCAGGGGACTAGCGGGGGGGCCCGTTACCTACAATGAGCAGTTCTTC.

J is TRBJ1-1 and V is TRBV3-1 (or the pseudogene TRBV3-2), with TRBD1 as a possible D gene (5 bases). Germline V gives CDR1 LGHDT, CDR2 YNNKEL (reference sequence). Trimming cost V 0 bases and J 6 bases, with 17 bases left between them. This CDR3 spans 16 amino acids. The CDR3 region is CASSQELGLGKAEAFF. DNA of the CDR3: TGTGCCAGCAGCCAAGAATTGGGGCTCGGTAAGGCTGAAGCTTTCTTT.

This clone turned up a few times. The chain joins TRBV6-5 to TRBJ1-3; D ambiguous. The V end was cut by 4 bases, the J end by 7 bases, with 14 bases between. The CDR3 has 14 amino acids. Per the germline V gene, CDR1 is MNHEY and CDR2 is SVGAGI. The CDR3 coding sequence is TGTGCCAGCAGTTTGGATGGCCAGAGGAACACCATATATTTT. Amino acids: CASSLDGQRNTIYF.

This clone has only one observation. The chain carries TRBV18 and TRBJ1-1; tentative D call: TRBD1 (6 bases). In germline, CDR1 is KGHSH, CDR2 LQKENI. This CDR3 is 16 amino acids long. Trimming took 2 bases from V and 0 from J, leaving 13 bases between them. CDR3: CASSPMDGQLNTEAFF. The CDR3 coding sequence is TGTGCCAGCTCACCAATGGACGGACAGCTGAACACTGAAGCTTTCTTT.

This clone was seen just once. V and J are TRBV9 and TRBJ1-2; D not certain. Germline lookup yields CDR1 SGDLS and CDR2 YYNGEE. This CDR3 has 13 residues. V dropped 0 bases and J dropped 5 bases, with 8 bases sitting between them. The CDR3 sequence: CASSVGLGYGYTF. The DNA of the CDR3 is TGTGCCAGCAGCGTAGGACTCGGTTATGGCTACACCTTC. The variable domain in full, completed from reference TRBV9 and TRBJ1-2, reads DSGVTQTPKHLITATGQRVTLRCSPRSGDLSVYWYQQSLDQGLQFLIQYYNGEERAKGNILERFSAQQFPDLHSELNLSSLELGDSALYFCASSVGLGYGYTFGSGTRLTVV.

The chain carries TRBV6-6 and TRBJ2-6; 9 bases are a match to TRBD1. This CDR3 has 16 amino acids. V lost 6 bases, J lost 2 bases, and 5 bases stayed unmatched. In germline, CDR1 is MNHNY, CDR2 SVGAGI (reference sequence). CDR3: CASSGTGGPGANVLTF. Here the CDR3 DNA reads TGTGCCAGCAGCGGAACAGGGGGCCCTGGGGCCAACGTCCTGACTTTC.

The chain is built from TRBV19 and TRBJ1-3; the match to TRBD1 covers 8 bases. The CDR3 is 13 residues long. The germline V gene encodes CDR1 LNHDA and CDR2 SQIVND (reference sequence). V gave up 8 bases and J gave up 4 bases; unmatched junction bases: 4. CDR3 in amino acids: CASQGAGGNTIYF. CDR3 in DNA: TGTGCCAGTCAGGGGGCTGGGGGAAACACCATATATTTT.

The gene calls are TRBV10-3 and TRBJ1-2; 8 nucleotides line up with TRBD1. The ends lost 4 bases at V and 8 bases at J; junction bases unmatched: 9. The CDR3 has 14 residues. Germline V gene sequence: CDR1 ENHRY, CDR2 SYGVKD. The CDR3 bases are TGTGCCATCAGTGCTACGGACAGGGATGGCGGCTACACCTTC. This gives the protein CAISATDRDGGYTF.

The chain combines TRBV5-1 with TRBJ2-7; TRBD1 is a possible D gene (6 bases). Germline V CDR1 and CDR2: SGHRS, YFSETQ. Trimming shortened V by 3 bases and J by 7 bases, and 17 bases separated the two germline ends. CDR3 length: 14 residues. CDR3 DNA: TGCGCCAGCAGCTCCGGGACATTGGGGAGAGAGCAGTACTTC. Translation gives CASSSGTLGREQYF.

The CDR3, as DNA: TGTGCCAGTAGTCCCTCCGGGACACTACAGAACACTGAAGCTTTCTTT. Translating gives CASSPSGTLQNTEAFF. The chain is built from TRBV19 and TRBJ1-1; D may be TRBD1 (6 bases). The CDR3 extends over 16 amino acids. V lost 5 bases and J lost 1, with 17 bases in between. The germline V gene has CDR1 LNHDA and CDR2 SQIVND (reference sequence).

The chain employs TRBV6-1 and TRBJ1-1; no firm D call. CDR3 length equals 15 residues. From germline, CDR1 is MNHNS and CDR2 SASEGT. Trimming cost V 1 base and J 3 bases, with 12 bases left between them. The CDR3 DNA follows: TGTGCCAGCAGTGAAGGTGACTACTACGACACTGAAGCTTTCTTT. Its protein product is CASSEGDYYDTEAFF.

This chain links TRBV6-2 or TRBV6-3 with TRBJ2-7; 7 bases are a match to TRBD2. This CDR3 comprises 15 residues. Germline V lookup: CDR1 MNHEY, CDR2 SVGEGT. The V and J ends lost 5 bases and 3 bases, in that order; junction bases with no gene match: 10. The CDR3 nucleotides read TGTGCCAGCAGTCCCTTTGGGGAGGGTAGCTACGAGCAGTACTTC. Residues: CASSPFGEGSYEQYF.

The CDR3 spells CASSRGDSPLHF. The DNA of the CDR3 is TGTGCCAGCAGCCGGGGGGACTCACCCCTCCACTTT. The rearrangement links TRBV7-9 to TRBJ1-6, with D possibly TRBD1 on 5 matching bases. Germline CDR1 SEHNR, CDR2 FQNEAQ (reference sequence). This CDR3 is 12 amino acids long. Trimming took off 5 bases at V and 10 bases at J, with 9 bases between the two ends.

The gene calls are TRBV6-1 and TRBJ2-1; 8 bases are shared with TRBD2. V gave up 2 bases and J gave up 8 bases; unmatched junction bases: 8. The CDR3 extends over 15 amino acids. The germline V gene has CDR1 MNHNS and CDR2 SASEGT. This CDR3 is CASSETSGSYHEQFF. CDR3 in DNA: TGTGCCAGCAGTGAAACCAGCGGGAGTTACCATGAGCAGTTCTTC.

This chain connects TRBV6-5 to TRBJ2-6; 8 bases are shared with TRBD2. The CDR3 extends over 14 amino acids. The trim removed 2 bases at V and 12 bases at J, leaving 6 bases unmatched. Germline CDR1 is MNHEY and CDR2 is SVGAGI. CDR3: CASSYRGLALVLTF. CDR3 DNA sequence: TGTGCCAGCAGTTACCGAGGACTAGCTCTCGTCCTGACTTTC.

This chain connects TRBV9 to TRBJ2-1; 11 bases align to TRBD2. The germline V gene encodes CDR1 SGDLS and CDR2 YYNGEE. The CDR3 length is 16 residues. V shed 3 bases, J shed 0 bases, and the junction held 2 bases outside the gene matches. The CDR3 nucleotides read TGTGCCAGCAGCGCCACTAGCGGGAGCTCCTACAATGAGCAGTTCTTC. Amino acids: CASSATSGSSYNEQFF.